Below are 3 T cell receptor beta chains sequenced from a single sample in a study of shared clonotypes between healthy human individuals. The method was immunoSEQ multiplex PCR; TCRdb's version includes in-frame clones alone and lacks a portion of them. Of about 1.4 million clones in the sample, around 97% were seen once. The sequenced sample was naive CD4+ T cells sorted from blood. Indicated subset: CD45RA+ positively selected. The receptors originated from a man aged 25-40 years in good health.

The chain is built from TRBV5-8 and TRBJ2-7; D remains ambiguous. Germline V lookup: CDR1 SGHTS, CDR2 YDEGEE. V was pared by 0 bases and J by 6 bases, with 13 bases between. The CDR3 consists of 14 residues. The CDR3 coding sequence is TGTGCCAGCAGCTTGGGACCCTTAAAAGTCGAGCAGTACTTC. The encoded protein is CASSLGPLKVEQYF.

The chain joins TRBV5-1 to TRBJ1-2; 7 bases map to TRBD1. The CDR3 extends over 15 amino acids. J gave up 3 bases and V 5 bases, and 10 bases lay outside the gene matches. The germline gives CDR1 SGHRS, CDR2 YFSETQ. The CDR3 DNA is TGCGCCAGCAGTCGAGGGGGCTCAGGGGACTATGGCTACACCTTC. Protein: CASSRGGSGDYGYTF.

The gene calls are TRBV28 and TRBJ1-1; D is possibly TRBD1 (6 bases). The CDR3 length is 12 residues. V dropped 5 bases and J dropped 7 bases, with 11 bases sitting between them. The germline V gene has CDR1 MDHEN and CDR2 SYDVKM. CDR3 bases: TGTGCCAGCAGTCTATCGACAGGTGAAGCTTTCTTT. Translating gives CASSLSTGEAFF.